Each of the 32 T cell receptor beta chains below was sequenced from the same sample in a study of control samples from healthy donors and cancer patients. Produced via immunoSEQ multiplex PCR; TCRdb's table is partial and in-frame only. Of over 100,000 clones listed, about 90% are singletons. The sequencing input was blood. The source of these receptors is a woman aged 45-60 years in good health.

The CDR3 spells CAISDGTGITEQFF. In DNA, the CDR3 is TGTGCCATCAGTGACGGGACAGGGATTACTGAGCAGTTCTTC. The rearrangement uses TRBV10-3 and TRBJ2-1; TRBD1 matches at 9 bases. CDR3 length: 14 residues. J lost 9 bases, V lost 3 bases, and 6 bases had no gene match. Germline-derived CDR1 and CDR2 are ENHRY and SYGVKD.

V is TRBV5-8 and J is TRBJ1-4; 9 positions agree with TRBD1. The CDR3 extends over 16 amino acids. V gave up 0 bases and J gave up 8 bases; unmatched junction bases: 8. The germline V gene encodes CDR1 SGHTS and CDR2 YDEGEE. CDR3 in DNA: TGTGCCAGCAGCTTGGGGACCGGGACAGGGAAAGAAAAACTGTTTTTT. The encoded protein is CASSLGTGTGKEKLFF. Together with reference TRBV5-8 and TRBJ1-4, the CDR3 gives the full variable domain: EAGVTQSPTHLIKTRGQQATLRCSPISGHTSVYWYQQALGLGLQFLLWYDEGEERNRGNFPPRFSGRQFPNYSSELNVNALELEDSALYLCASSLGTGTGKEKLFFGSGTQLSVL.

V and J are TRBV5-1 and TRBJ2-3; a possible D gene is TRBD1 (6 bases). The CDR3 covers 16 residues. Trimming removed 0 bases at V and 0 bases at J, with 11 bases between. Germline V gene data show CDR1 as SGHRS and CDR2 as YFSETQ. The CDR3: CASSLAGTSSTDTQYF. The CDR3 DNA reads TGCGCCAGCAGCTTGGCCGGGACATCGAGCACAGATACGCAGTATTTT.

The chain couples TRBV6-5 to TRBJ1-1; D uncertain. The V gene's germline CDR1 is MNHEY and CDR2 SVGAGI. This CDR3 comprises 15 residues. The ends were cut back, 6 bases at V and 5 bases at J, with 19 bases in the middle. CDR3 in DNA: TGTGCCAGCAGCGAGCCCCCGGGGTTACGGACTGAAGCTTTCTTT. This codes for CASSEPPGLRTEAFF.

J is TRBJ1-6 and V is TRBV10-2; 8 nucleotides match TRBD1. The germline V gene encodes CDR1 WSHSY and CDR2 SAAADI. V trimming: 6 bases; J trimming: 10 bases; junction bases outside the gene matches: 8. CDR3 length equals 14 residues. For the CDR3, the DNA is TGCGCCAGCAGGGTCCAGGGGGCACAATCACCCCTCCACTTT. As protein: CASRVQGAQSPLHF.

The chain joins TRBV28 to TRBJ1-2, with a weak D call TRBD1 (5 bases). Per the germline V gene, CDR1 is MDHEN and CDR2 is SYDVKM. Trimming cost V 5 bases and J 2 bases, with 18 bases left between them. CDR3 length: 16 amino acids. The DNA of the CDR3 is TGTGCCAGCAGTCCCGGGAGAGGGGCTGGAAACTATGGCTACACCTTC. The encoded protein is CASSPGRGAGNYGYTF.

The chain is built from TRBV2 and TRBJ2-7; the D is unclear. The ends were cut back, 4 bases at V and 3 bases at J, with 10 bases in the middle. Germline loops: CDR1 SNHLY, CDR2 FYNNEI. This CDR3 region has 13 residues. CDR3 nucleotide sequence: TGTGCCAGCAGTGTGGAAGAACTCTACGAGCAGTACTTC. It specifies CASSVEELYEQYF.

This clone showed up just once. The rearrangement joins TRBV5-1 to TRBJ2-3; tentatively, D is TRBD2 (6 bases). The V end lost 3 bases, the J end lost 0 bases, and 11 bases lay between the germline ends. Germline V gene data show CDR1 as SGHRS and CDR2 as YFSETQ. CDR3 size: 15 residues. CDR3 region: CASSWREESTDTQYF. The CDR3 DNA reads as TGCGCCAGCAGCTGGAGGGAAGAGAGCACAGATACGCAGTATTTT.

The rearrangement links TRBV19 to TRBJ1-4; D is perhaps TRBD1 (6 bases). Trimming removed 6 bases from V and 8 bases from J, with 16 bases in between. The CDR3 extends over 14 amino acids. Looked up from germline, CDR1 is LNHDA and CDR2 is SQIVND (reference sequence). CDR3 residues: CASRTGTSWEKLFF. The CDR3 DNA reads TGTGCCAGTAGAACAGGGACAAGCTGGGAAAAACTGTTTTTT.

A remark on this clone: The junction and the germline gene differ at one end; a read error may be behind it. This chain uses TRBV4-2 with TRBJ2-3; 10 bases align to TRBD2. Per germline, CDR1 LGHNA and CDR2 YNFKEQ. CDR3 length: 13 amino acids. CDR3 nucleotide sequence: TGTGCCAGCAGCCAAGACTCGGGACTAGCGATGAATTTT. Translation gives CASSQDSGLAMNF.

This chain connects TRBV18 to TRBJ1-2; D is perhaps TRBD1 (6 bases). The germline gives CDR1 KGHSH, CDR2 LQKENI. Trimming pared 3 bases from V and 5 bases from J, leaving 10 bases between. This CDR3 region has 13 residues. The CDR3 nucleotides are TGTGCCAGCTCACCCGGGGGCCCATATGGCTACACCTTC. Translating gives CASSPGGPYGYTF.

The chain carries TRBV14 and TRBJ1-2; 7 bases are shared with TRBD1. Germline V gene data show CDR1 as SGHDN and CDR2 as FVKESK. J lost 4 bases, V lost 1 base, and 3 bases had no gene match. This CDR3 is 14 amino acids long. The chain's CDR3 is CASSQGRGVYGYTF. Here the CDR3 DNA reads TGTGCCAGCAGCCAAGGCAGGGGGGTCTATGGCTACACCTTC.

V usage is TRBV5-1 and J usage is TRBJ1-2; D is unresolved. Trimming pared 0 bases from V and 0 bases from J, leaving 9 bases between. This CDR3 is 15 amino acids long. Germline V gives CDR1 SGHRS, CDR2 YFSETQ. The CDR3 sequence is CASSLDGETNYGYTF. CDR3 coding DNA: TGCGCCAGCAGCTTGGATGGGGAGACTAACTATGGCTACACCTTC.

The V call is TRBV5-8, the J call TRBJ1-6; 9 positions match TRBD1. Germline V gene lookup returns CDR1 SGHTS and CDR2 YDEGEE. The CDR3 extends over 15 amino acids. The V gene end was trimmed by 2 bases and the J gene end by 13 bases; junction bases not matched to a gene: 10. The CDR3: CASSFFDRGGLPLHF. CDR3 coding DNA: TGTGCCAGCAGCTTTTTCGACAGGGGGGGTTTGCCCCTCCACTTT.

The chain is built from TRBV19 and TRBJ1-5, with D perhaps matching TRBD1 (5 bases). Germline V gene sequence: CDR1 LNHDA, CDR2 SQIVND (reference sequence). The CDR3 is 14 residues long. Trimming stripped 4 bases from V and 4 bases from J, with 11 bases between. CDR3 sequence (DNA): TGTGCCAGTAGTAAAGGAGGGGCGAATCAGCCCCAGCATTTT. Encoded protein: CASSKGGANQPQHF. The whole variable domain, remainder taken from reference TRBV19 and TRBJ1-5, is DGGITQSPKYLFRKEGQNVTLSCEQNLNHDAMYWYRQDPGQGLRLIYYSQIVNDFQKGDIAEGYSVSREKKESFPLTVTSAQKNPTAFYLCASSKGGANQPQHFGDGTRLSIL.

The gene calls are TRBV7-6 and TRBJ1-2; 7 positions agree with TRBD1. Trimming at V came to 1 base and at J to 3 bases, leaving 5 bases not matched to a gene. Germline V gives CDR1 SGHVS, CDR2 FNYEAQ. CDR3 size: 15 residues. The CDR3 reads CASSLGGGGDYGYTF. CDR3 nucleotides: TGTGCCAGCAGCTTAGGAGGGGGCGGGGACTATGGCTACACCTTC. Full variable domain (missing parts from reference TRBV7-6 and TRBJ1-2): GAGVSQSPRYKVTKRGQDVALRCDPISGHVSLYWYRQALGQGPEFLTYFNYEAQQDKSGLPNDRFSAERPEGSISTLTIQRTEQRDSAMYRCASSLGGGGDYGYTFGSGTRLTVV.

V is TRBV2 and J is TRBJ1-3; D is perhaps TRBD1 (5 bases). The CDR3 length is 13 residues. The germline V and J ends were trimmed by 8 bases and 4 bases, with 12 bases remaining between them. Germline V gene sequence: CDR1 SNHLY, CDR2 FYNNEI. Written as DNA, the CDR3 is TGTGCCAGCGGCAGGGCTTCGGGAAACACCATATATTTT. Its translation: CASGRASGNTIYF. The variable domain in full, with the rest retrieved from reference TRBV2 and TRBJ1-3, is EPEVTQTPSHQVTQMGQEVILRCVPISNHLYFYWYRQILGQKVEFLVSFYNNEISEKSEIFDDQFSVERPDGSNFTLKIRSTKLEDSAMYFCASGRASGNTIYFGEGSWLTVV.

The V call is TRBV6-5, the J call TRBJ2-7, with TRBD2 matching over 7 bases. This CDR3 spans 15 amino acids. Germline lookup yields CDR1 MNHEY and CDR2 SVGAGI. J gave up 4 bases and V 6 bases, and 12 bases lay outside the gene matches. CDR3 in amino acids: CASRGGNFVNYEQYF. The CDR3 DNA is TGTGCCAGCAGGGGGGGGAACTTCGTCAATTACGAGCAGTACTTC.

This chain connects TRBV27 to TRBJ2-1, with TRBD2 matching 10 bases. CDR3 length: 18 amino acids. V was clipped by 8 bases and J by 0 bases; unmatched bases: 13. Germline V gene sequence: CDR1 MNHEY, CDR2 SMNVEV (reference sequence). The chain's CDR3 is CASRSGTSALSSYNEQFF. The CDR3 nucleotides read TGTGCCAGCCGTTCCGGGACTAGCGCTTTAAGCTCCTACAATGAGCAGTTCTTC.

The chain has TRBV3-1 (or the pseudogene TRBV3-2) and TRBJ2-3, with a tentative D call TRBD2 (6 bases). The germline V gene encodes CDR1 LGHDT and CDR2 YNNKEL (reference sequence). Between the trimmed V and J ends, which lost 0 bases and 1 base, there was a span of 17 bases. CDR3 length: 18 amino acids. As DNA, the CDR3 is TGTGCCAGCAGCCAAGATTACCCTGCGGCTAGCGGCACAGATACGCAGTATTTT. Protein sequence: CASSQDYPAASGTDTQYF.

The chain carries TRBV10-2 and TRBJ2-5, with D unresolved. The V gene lost 3 bases and the J gene lost 3 bases, with 11 bases spanning the gap. The germline gives CDR1 WSHSY, CDR2 SAAADI. This CDR3 spans 14 amino acids. The CDR3 DNA follows: TGCGCCAGCAGTGATATGGTCCAGAAAGAGACCCAGTACTTC. Protein sequence: CASSDMVQKETQYF.

For the CDR3, the DNA is TGTGCCAGCAGTTTAAATGTCAGGAATGAGCAGTTCTTC. Translation gives CASSLNVRNEQFF. The rearrangement joins TRBV28 to TRBJ2-1; D unresolved. Germline CDR1 reads MDHEN; CDR2 reads SYDVKM. V was cut by 2 bases and J by 7 bases, with 9 bases left in between. The CDR3 runs to 13 residues. The whole variable domain, filled in from reference TRBV28 and TRBJ2-1, reads DVKVTQSSRYLVKRTGEKVFLECVQDMDHENMFWYRQDPGLGLRLIYFSYDVKMKEKGDIPEGYSVSREKKERFSLILESASTNQTSMYLCASSLNVRNEQFFGPGTRLTVL.

The V gene is TRBV19, the J gene TRBJ2-5, with 7 bases fitting TRBD2. The CDR3 runs to 15 residues. The germline V gene has CDR1 LNHDA and CDR2 SQIVND (reference sequence). J gave up 7 bases and V 3 bases, and 11 bases lay outside the gene matches. In DNA form, the CDR3 reads TGTGCCAGTAGTATGTGGGTCCAGCGGGAAGCGACCCAGTACTTC. Translated, it gives CASSMWVQREATQYF.

The gene calls are TRBV6-5 and TRBJ2-3; 9 nucleotides match TRBD1. There are 15 residues in the CDR3. V shed 5 bases and J 3 bases; nucleotides not matched to a gene: 6. Germline CDR1 MNHEY, CDR2 SVGAGI. CDR3 DNA sequence: TGTGCCAGCAGTCAACCGGACAGGGGTACAGATACGCAGTATTTT. Translated, it gives CASSQPDRGTDTQYF.

The chain has TRBV6-5 and TRBJ2-7; no firm D call. Germline V lookup: CDR1 MNHEY, CDR2 SVGAGI. The CDR3 is made up of 13 amino acids. V was shortened by 6 bases and J by 2 bases, with 11 bases between the two germline ends. The CDR3 DNA reads TGTGCCAGCAGGCTGCAGGAACCCTACGAGCAGTACTTC. It specifies CASRLQEPYEQYF.

The chain employs TRBV19 and TRBJ1-1; tentative D call: TRBD1 (6 bases). CDR3 length: 12 residues. Germline values: CDR1 LNHDA, CDR2 SQIVND (reference sequence). V was pared by 7 bases and J by 6 bases, with 12 bases between. The CDR3 DNA reads TGTGCCAGTACTGGCAGGGGCTCTGAAGCTTTCTTT. Its translation is CASTGRGSEAFF.

The chain joins TRBV5-1 to TRBJ2-1; TRBD2 matches at 7 bases. J lost 0 bases, V lost 4 bases, and 7 bases had no gene match. The CDR3 spans 16 residues. The germline CDR1 and CDR2 sequences are SGHRS and YFSETQ. CDR3 sequence: CASSPGAGLSYNEQFF. CDR3 sequence (DNA): TGCGCCAGCAGCCCGGGAGCGGGACTCTCCTACAATGAGCAGTTCTTC. The full variable domain, with the rest looked up from reference TRBV5-1 and TRBJ2-1, is KAGVTQTPRYLIKTRGQQVTLSCSPISGHRSVSWYQQTPGQGLQFLFEYFSETQRNKGNFPGRFSGRQFSNSRSEMNVSTLELGDSALYLCASSPGAGLSYNEQFFGPGTRLTVL.

This chain connects TRBV5-1 to TRBJ2-7, with D possibly matching TRBD2 (5 bases). V gave up 4 bases and J gave up 2 bases, with 16 bases separating them. The CDR3 has 15 residues. Germline V gene data show CDR1 as SGHRS and CDR2 as YFSETQ. CDR3 DNA: TGCGCCAGCAGCCCGCGGGCGGCTGGAACCTACGAGCAGTACTTC. Its protein product is CASSPRAAGTYEQYF. Drawing the rest from reference TRBV5-1 and TRBJ2-7, the complete variable domain is KAGVTQTPRYLIKTRGQQVTLSCSPISGHRSVSWYQQTPGQGLQFLFEYFSETQRNKGNFPGRFSGRQFSNSRSEMNVSTLELGDSALYLCASSPRAAGTYEQYFGPGTRLTVT.

This clone has a single count. The chain joins TRBV13 to TRBJ2-3; unclear D gene. The CDR3 has 13 residues. Between the trimmed V and J ends, which lost 6 bases and 4 bases, there was a span of 11 bases. In germline, CDR1 is PRHDT, CDR2 FYEKMQ (reference sequence). CDR3 sequence reads: CASSQGQADTQYF. In nucleotides, the CDR3 is TGTGCCAGCAGTCAAGGGCAGGCAGATACGCAGTATTTT. Full variable domain (rest looked up from reference TRBV13 and TRBJ2-3): AAGVIQSPRHLIKEKRETATLKCYPIPRHDTVYWYQQGPGQDPQFLISFYEKMQSDKGSIPDRFSAQQFSDYHSELNMSSLELGDSALYFCASSQGQADTQYFGPGTRLTVL.

J is TRBJ1-1 and V is TRBV19; maybe TRBD1 (5 bases). Germline V gives CDR1 LNHDA, CDR2 SQIVND (reference sequence). The CDR3 runs to 15 residues. V shed 3 bases and J shed 5 bases, with 16 bases lying between them. The CDR3 loop reads CASSISWGRGTEAFF. CDR3 DNA: TGTGCCAGTAGTATTTCATGGGGACGAGGGACTGAAGCTTTCTTT.

The chain joins TRBV19 to TRBJ1-5; 8 positions agree with TRBD1. The CDR3 runs to 15 residues. Losses at the gene ends were 5 bases for V and 3 bases for J; bases not matched to a gene: 6. Germline values: CDR1 LNHDA, CDR2 SQIVND (reference sequence). The CDR3: CASSYPGQVNQPQHF. The CDR3 DNA reads as TGTGCCAGTAGTTATCCGGGACAGGTCAATCAGCCCCAGCATTTT. Drawing the rest from reference TRBV19 and TRBJ1-5, the complete variable domain is DGGITQSPKYLFRKEGQNVTLSCEQNLNHDAMYWYRQDPGQGLRLIYYSQIVNDFQKGDIAEGYSVSREKKESFPLTVTSAQKNPTAFYLCASSYPGQVNQPQHFGDGTRLSIL.

CDR3 in amino acids: CASWRGGTEAFF. CDR3 nucleotides: TGTGCCAGCTGGAGAGGGGGCACTGAAGCTTTCTTT. The chain links TRBV28 to TRBJ1-1, with D maybe TRBD1 (6 bases). The ends were cut back, 8 bases at V and 4 bases at J, with 11 bases in the middle. The CDR3 runs to 12 residues. Germline CDR1 MDHEN, CDR2 SYDVKM.